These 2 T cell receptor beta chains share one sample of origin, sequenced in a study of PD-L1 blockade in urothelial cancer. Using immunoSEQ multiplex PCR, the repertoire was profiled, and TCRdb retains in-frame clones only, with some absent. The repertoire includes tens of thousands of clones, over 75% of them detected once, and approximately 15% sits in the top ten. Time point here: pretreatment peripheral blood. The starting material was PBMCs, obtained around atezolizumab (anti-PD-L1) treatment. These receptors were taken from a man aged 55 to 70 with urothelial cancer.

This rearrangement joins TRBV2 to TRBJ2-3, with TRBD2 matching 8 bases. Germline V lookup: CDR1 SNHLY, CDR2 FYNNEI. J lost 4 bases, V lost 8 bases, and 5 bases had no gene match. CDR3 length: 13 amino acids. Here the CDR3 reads CASYSGVADTQYF. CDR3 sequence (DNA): TGTGCCAGCTATAGCGGGGTGGCAGATACGCAGTATTTT.

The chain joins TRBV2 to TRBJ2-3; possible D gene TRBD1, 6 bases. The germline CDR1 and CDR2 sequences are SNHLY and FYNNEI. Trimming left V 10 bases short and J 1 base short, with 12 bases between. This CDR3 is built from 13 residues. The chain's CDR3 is CAKGGEGTDTQYF. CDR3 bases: TGTGCCAAAGGGGGAGAGGGCACAGATACGCAGTATTTT.